These 13 T cell receptor beta chains originate from one sample sequenced in a study of T cell repertoires in cytomegalovirus infection. Using its own MiXCR run on the reads, TCRdb lists one record per CDR3 protein. The table records 450,000 to 600,000 distinct CDR3 sequences, around 35% of them present only once. Antigens for these TCRs are unknown. Sequencing used cultured PBMCs, obtained from culture after CMV antigen stimulation. The receptor set was obtained from a human donor in good health (CMV status not recorded). Some clones in this sample may be carry-over from other donors' samples.

This chain joins TRBV7-1 and TRBJ1-2; D may be TRBD1 (6 bases). TRBV7-1 is an open reading frame whose function is uncertain. The CDR3 covers 14 residues. Trimming took 1 base from V and 6 from J, leaving 12 bases between them. CDR3 nucleotides: TGTGCCAGCAGCTCAGGACACAGGGCCCATGGCTACACCTTC. It translates to CASSSGHRAHGYTF.

This clonotype has only a few counts. The chain uses TRBV19 and TRBJ1-4, with D perhaps matching TRBD1 (6 bases). The CDR3 has 17 amino acids. Germline V gives CDR1 LNHDA, CDR2 SQIVND (reference sequence). V lost 2 bases and J 0 bases, leaving 13 bases between the germline ends. CDR3: CASSISDRSATNEKLFF. In nucleotides, the CDR3 is TGTGCCAGTAGTATAAGCGACAGGAGCGCAACTAATGAAAAACTGTTTTTT.

The CDR3 protein is CASSLGSGPDNEQFF. The DNA of the CDR3 is TGCGCCAGCAGCTTGGGCAGCGGACCAGATAATGAGCAGTTCTTC. The chain recombines TRBV5-1 with TRBJ2-1; D is possibly TRBD2 (5 bases). This CDR3 has 15 residues. V was pared by 0 bases and J by 7 bases, with 14 bases between. Germline V gives CDR1 SGHRS, CDR2 YFSETQ.

The chain employs TRBV7-2 and TRBJ1-5; D may be TRBD1 (6 bases). The ends were cut back, 4 bases at V and 2 bases at J, with 12 bases in the middle. CDR1 SGHTA and CDR2 FQGNSA come from the germline V gene. The CDR3 extends over 15 amino acids. The CDR3 DNA reads TGTGCCAGCAGCTCACAGGGTAGGGGCAATCAGCCCCAGCATTTT. This sequence encodes CASSSQGRGNQPQHF.

The genes are TRBV4-3 and TRBJ2-1; D ambiguous. V was shortened by 0 bases and J by 7 bases, with 7 bases between the two germline ends. Germline CDR1 LGHNA, CDR2 YSLEER. This CDR3 is built from 13 residues. The DNA of the CDR3 is TGCGCCAGCAGCCAAGATTTCTCTAATGAGCAGTTCTTC. Translated: CASSQDFSNEQFF.

This clonotype was detected a few times. The V and J genes are TRBV24-1 and TRBJ2-2; TRBD2 aligns across 7 bases. Germline V CDR1 and CDR2: KGHDR, SFDVKD. The CDR3 is 15 amino acids. V lost 9 bases, J lost 0 bases, and 6 bases stayed unmatched. CDR3 DNA sequence: TGTGCCACCTCTGGCGGGGGATCGAACACCGGGGAGCTGTTTTTT. This gives the protein CATSGGGSNTGELFF.

The chain has TRBV20-1 and TRBJ2-7; D gene ambiguous. This CDR3 is built from 12 residues. Germline V gene data show CDR1 as DFQATT and CDR2 as SNEGSKA (reference sequence). Trimming cost V 3 bases and J 2 bases, with 8 bases left between them. DNA for the CDR3: TGCAGTGCTAGTTCACCCCCCTACGAGCAGTACTTC. This sequence encodes CSASSPPYEQYF.

This clonotype has just a few counts. The chain recombines TRBV12-3 or TRBV12-4 with TRBJ1-4, with a tentative D call TRBD1 (5 bases). V lost 3 bases to trimming and J lost 4 bases, with 9 bases between them. The CDR3 contains 14 residues. CDR3 loop: CASSLGRRNEKLFF. CDR3 DNA sequence: TGTGCCAGCAGTTTGGGACGCCGTAATGAAAAACTGTTTTTT.

V and J are TRBV27 and TRBJ2-2, with TRBD2 matching over 14 bases. This CDR3 region has 18 residues. The V and J ends lost 4 bases and 7 bases, in that order; junction bases with no gene match: 11. Looked up from germline, CDR1 is MNHEY and CDR2 is SMNVEV (reference sequence). CDR3 protein: CASSSGLAGGRQYGELFF. DNA of the CDR3: TGTGCCAGCAGTTCCGGACTAGCGGGAGGCCGACAGTACGGGGAGCTGTTTTTT.

In its sample, this clonotype was seen a few times. The chain uses TRBV28 and TRBJ1-1, with D possibly matching TRBD1 (6 bases). CDR3 length: 14 amino acids. V lost 5 bases, J lost 4 bases, and 14 bases lay in between. Germline CDR1 MDHEN, CDR2 SYDVKM. CDR3: CASSGTGRGTEAFF. The DNA for the CDR3 is TGTGCCAGCAGTGGCACAGGGAGGGGCACTGAAGCTTTCTTT.

This clonotype was counted a few times. The V gene is TRBV12-3 or TRBV12-4, the J gene TRBJ2-2, with D unresolved. The CDR3 is 13 residues long. Deletions cut 5 bases from V and 5 bases from J, with 9 bases between. As DNA, the CDR3 is TGTGCCAGCAGTGTAAAGGAGACCGGGGAGCTGTTTTTT. Its translation: CASSVKETGELFF.

V gene TRBV7-2 combines with J gene TRBJ2-1, with 7 positions matching TRBD2. CDR3 length: 16 amino acids. Per germline, CDR1 SGHTA and CDR2 FQGNSA. J lost 4 bases, V lost 1 base, and 7 bases had no gene match. The CDR3 spells CASSLGPGGLYNEQFF. CDR3 sequence (DNA): TGTGCCAGCAGCTTAGGTCCGGGGGGATTATACAATGAGCAGTTCTTC.

Only a few counts were recorded for this clonotype. This sequence joins TRBV4-3 and TRBJ1-1; D is unclear. With 1 base removed from V and 1 base from J, the gap between germline ends came to 10 bases. Germline CDR1 LGHNA, CDR2 YSLEER. The CDR3 runs 15 residues. The CDR3 region has the DNA TGCGCCAGCAGCCAAGTGGCGGGCACGAACACTGAAGCTTTCTTT. It yields the protein CASSQVAGTNTEAFF.